The 22 T cell receptor beta chains given below trace back to one sample, sequenced in a study of T cell repertoires in cytomegalovirus infection. From the reads, TCRdb called clonotypes with MiXCR, one entry per CDR3 protein. The sample lists some 920,000 distinct CDR3 sequences; approximately 30% were seen once. Their target antigens are unknown. This specimen was cultured CD8+ T cells from PBMCs, taken from culture after CMV antigen stimulation. The receptors were gathered from a human donor in good health (CMV status not recorded). Some clones in this sample may be carry-over from other donors' samples.

This clonotype was picked up one time. The chain employs TRBV27 and TRBJ1-4, with 8 bases matching TRBD1. V lost 6 bases and J lost 3; bases outside the gene matches: 3. The CDR3 has 14 residues. The germline V gene has CDR1 MNHEY and CDR2 SMNVEV (reference sequence). Here the CDR3 reads CASSWTGSNEKLFF. The CDR3 coding sequence is TGTGCCAGCAGCTGGACAGGGTCTAATGAAAAACTGTTTTTT. Together with reference TRBV27 and TRBJ1-4, the CDR3 gives the full variable domain: EAQVTQNPRYLITVTGKKLTVTCSQNMNHEYMSWYRQDPGLGLRQIYYSMNVEVTDKGDVPEGYKVSRKEKRNFPLILESPSPNQTSLYFCASSWTGSNEKLFFGSGTQLSVL.

This clonotype was seen more than once but under ten times. CDR3 loop: CASSSGGTGTHEQYF. Written as DNA, the CDR3 is TGTGCCAGCAGCTCCGGTGGGACAGGGACCCACGAGCAGTACTTC. V and J are TRBV7-8 and TRBJ2-7; TRBD1 agrees at 9 bases. Germline-derived CDR1 and CDR2 are SGHVS and FQNEAQ. V trimming: 4 bases; J trimming: 5 bases; junction bases outside the gene matches: 9. This CDR3 region has 15 residues. Complete variable domain (other parts from reference TRBV7-8 and TRBJ2-7): GAGVSQSPRYKVAKRGQDVALRCDPISGHVSLFWYQQALGQGPEFLTYFQNEAQLDKSGLPSDRFFAERPEGSVSTLKIQRTQQEDSAVYLCASSSGGTGTHEQYFGPGTRLTVT.

CDR3 protein: CASRAGTDSFF. CDR3 sequence (DNA): TGTGCCAGCAGGGCCGGGACAGACTCATTCTTC. The chain joins TRBV5-5 to TRBJ2-1; 7 positions agree with TRBD1. The CDR3 covers 11 residues. Per germline, CDR1 SGHKS and CDR2 YYEKEE (reference sequence). The V gene end was trimmed by 5 bases and the J gene end by 16 bases; junction bases not matched to a gene: 9.

There are a few counts of this clonotype. The DNA of the CDR3 is TGTGCCAGCAGTTACACGGGGGGGCCAGAGACCCAGTACTTC. This gives the protein CASSYTGGPETQYF. The chain is built from TRBV6-2 or TRBV6-3 and TRBJ2-5, with 8 bases identical to TRBD2. From germline, CDR1 is MNHEY and CDR2 SVGEGT. The CDR3 consists of 14 residues. V gave up 2 bases and J gave up 4 bases; unmatched junction bases: 3.

This clonotype was counted a few times. V is TRBV6-1 and J is TRBJ2-3; 9 bases align to TRBD2. The CDR3 is 17 residues long. Germline V gene sequence: CDR1 MNHNS, CDR2 SASEGT. The V gene end was trimmed by 6 bases and the J gene end by 4 bases; junction bases not matched to a gene: 14. CDR3 in amino acids: CASRGVGPAGGPDTQYF. CDR3 DNA: TGTGCCAGCAGGGGGGTGGGTCCAGCGGGGGGCCCAGATACGCAGTATTTT.

The chain links TRBV6-5 to TRBJ1-2, with D unclear. Germline V gives CDR1 MNHEY, CDR2 SVGAGI. Trimming stripped 5 bases from V and 0 bases from J, with 7 bases between. The CDR3 is 13 amino acids. In DNA form, the CDR3 reads TGTGCCAGCAGTCTGACAACTAACTATGGCTACACCTTC. Translation gives CASSLTTNYGYTF.

The chain is built from TRBV19 and TRBJ2-7, with a weak D call TRBD2 (5 bases). The CDR3 sequence is 14 residues long. Germline CDR1 is LNHDA and CDR2 is SQIVND (reference sequence). V lost 8 bases to trimming and J lost 3 bases, with 17 bases between them. The CDR3 is CASATPTGNYEQYF. The CDR3 region has the DNA TGTGCCAGTGCTACTCCGACGGGGAACTACGAGCAGTACTTC.

This clonotype was counted only a few times. The chain employs TRBV11-2 and TRBJ1-2; D perhaps matches TRBD1 (5 bases). V was clipped by 5 bases and J by 5 bases, with 15 bases between them. Germline V gene lookup returns CDR1 SGHAT and CDR2 FQNNGV. The CDR3 is 14 residues long. The CDR3 bases are TGTGCCAGCAGCGTAGGGACCCAGGGATATGGCTACACCTTC. This encodes CASSVGTQGYGYTF.

The table lists this clonotype with a few counts. CDR3 nucleotide sequence: TGTGCCAGCAGCCTTTGGACAGGGCGGGCCCAAGAGACCCAGTACTTC. Amino acid sequence: CASSLWTGRAQETQYF. The V call is TRBV5-4, the J call TRBJ2-5; TRBD1 matches 8 bases. The ends lost 4 bases at V and 1 base at J; junction bases unmatched: 9. Germline lookup yields CDR1 SGHNT and CDR2 YYREEE (reference sequence). The CDR3 is 16 amino acids.

This clonotype was observed a few times. The chain uses TRBV6-5 and TRBJ2-2; either TRBD1 or TRBD2 may supply D (5 bases each). The CDR3 loop spans 15 amino acids. The germline V gene has CDR1 MNHEY and CDR2 SVGAGI. The V end was cut by 8 bases, the J end by 0 bases, with 13 bases between. DNA for the CDR3: TGTGCCAGCGCCCTAGGGACGGCGAACACCGGGGAGCTGTTTTTT. It encodes CASALGTANTGELFF.

The chain is built from TRBV7-2 and TRBJ2-1; the D is unclear. Germline V gene lookup returns CDR1 SGHTA and CDR2 FQGNSA. Trimming removed 1 base from V and 8 bases from J, with 18 bases in between. The CDR3 runs to 16 residues. The CDR3 spells CASSLGRQQLYDEQFF. CDR3 DNA: TGTGCCAGCAGCTTAGGGCGTCAGCAGCTATACGATGAGCAGTTCTTC.

This clonotype showed up just a few times. This chain connects TRBV5-1 to TRBJ2-5; possibly TRBD2 for D (5 bases). CDR3 length: 16 amino acids. Germline V gene data show CDR1 as SGHRS and CDR2 as YFSETQ. Trimming shortened V by 5 bases and J by 5 bases, and 22 bases separated the two germline ends. The CDR3 sequence: CASSFDQTGDLETQYF. The CDR3 DNA reads as TGCGCCAGCAGTTTTGACCAAACCGGGGATCTGGAGACCCAGTACTTC.

The chain uses TRBV12-3 or TRBV12-4 and TRBJ2-1; 8 bases line up with TRBD1. Trimming at V came to 6 bases and at J to 8 bases, leaving 9 bases not matched to a gene. This CDR3 contains 14 residues. In nucleotides, the CDR3 is TGTGCCAGCAGGTCCGGGACAGGTTCCCATGAGCAGTTCTTC. Protein: CASRSGTGSHEQFF.

There are many counts of this clonotype. V usage is TRBV7-9 and J usage is TRBJ1-1; weak D call: TRBD1 (5 bases). V was pared by 5 bases and J by 1 base, with 20 bases between. CDR1 is SEHNR, CDR2 FQNEAQ, per germline (reference sequence). The CDR3 is 17 residues long. This CDR3 is CASSGHRKYGQNTEAFF. For the CDR3, the DNA is TGTGCCAGCAGCGGACATAGGAAATATGGTCAGAACACTGAAGCTTTCTTT. Full variable domain (missing parts from reference TRBV7-9 and TRBJ1-1): DTGVSQNPRHKITKRGQNVTFRCDPISEHNRLYWYRQTLGQGPEFLTYFQNEAQLEKSRLLSDRFSAERPKGSFSTLEIQRTEQGDSAMYLCASSGHRKYGQNTEAFFGQGTRLTVV.

This clonotype was picked up a small number of times. V gene TRBV4-1 combines with J gene TRBJ2-5; 10 bases agree with TRBD1. Germline V CDR1 and CDR2: MGHRA, YSYEKL. V lost 3 bases and J lost 5; bases outside the gene matches: 3. The CDR3 has 14 amino acids. In DNA form, the CDR3 reads TGCGCCAGCAGCCAGACAGGGGGCAGGGAGACCCAGTACTTC. Protein sequence: CASSQTGGRETQYF.

This chain connects TRBV7-2 to TRBJ1-2; a possible D gene is TRBD1 (5 bases). This CDR3 region has 15 residues. With 1 base removed from V and 2 bases from J, the gap between germline ends came to 11 bases. Per germline, CDR1 SGHTA and CDR2 FQGNSA. The CDR3 coding sequence is TGTGCCAGCAGCTTAGTAATTTCAGGGAACTATGGCTACACCTTC. Its protein is CASSLVISGNYGYTF.

The chain links TRBV27 to TRBJ2-3, with TRBD1 as a possible D gene (6 bases). Germline values: CDR1 MNHEY, CDR2 SMNVEV (reference sequence). The CDR3 is made up of 15 amino acids. V was shortened by 7 bases and J by 1 base, with 15 bases between the two germline ends. The CDR3 DNA reads as TGTGCCAGCACGATACAGGGTGGAGGCACAGATACGCAGTATTTT. This translates into CASTIQGGGTDTQYF.

At least ten counts were recorded for this clonotype. The chain has TRBV12-5 and TRBJ2-2, with 8 bases matching TRBD1. This CDR3 is built from 17 residues. V shed 6 bases, J shed 4 bases, and the junction held 13 bases outside the gene matches. CDR1 is LGHNT and CDR2 is FRNRAP in the germline V gene. The CDR3 DNA sequence: TGTGCTAGTGGAACGGACAGGGCCCAAGAGGGCACCGGGGAGCTGTTTTTT. Its translation is CASGTDRAQEGTGELFF.

The rearrangement links TRBV13 to TRBJ1-1; maybe TRBD1 (5 bases). Trimming pared 0 bases from V and 7 bases from J, leaving 9 bases between. There are 13 residues in the CDR3. Germline CDR1 and CDR2: PRHDT and FYEKMQ (reference sequence). This chain's CDR3 is CASSLGQGVEAFF. CDR3 nucleotide sequence: TGTGCCAGCAGCTTAGGGCAGGGCGTTGAAGCTTTCTTT.

This clonotype was seen only a few times. The chain combines TRBV6-1 with TRBJ1-2; 7 positions match TRBD1. Germline V gene data show CDR1 as MNHNS and CDR2 as SASEGT. This CDR3 is 16 amino acids long. V shed 4 bases, J shed 8 bases, and the junction held 16 bases outside the gene matches. The CDR3 protein is CASSVNRPRQGSGYTF. In DNA, the CDR3 is TGTGCCAGCAGTGTAAACCGTCCGAGACAGGGCTCGGGCTACACCTTC.

V is TRBV12-3 or TRBV12-4 and J is TRBJ1-2; D gene unclear. Trimming cost V 10 bases and J 10 bases, with 19 bases left between them. The CDR3 is 12 amino acids. DNA of the CDR3: TGTGCCATCTATCCGGGAGCGCAGTCCTACACCTTC. Its protein is CAIYPGAQSYTF.

This clonotype was seen more than once but under ten times. The chain combines TRBV4-1 with TRBJ2-2, with unresolved D. Germline V lookup: CDR1 MGHRA, CDR2 YSYEKL. The CDR3 extends over 16 amino acids. The V gene lost 0 bases and the J gene lost 0 bases, with 8 bases spanning the gap. Here the CDR3 DNA reads TGCGCCAGCAGCCAAGATCTGGCGGCGAACACCGGGGAGCTGTTTTTT. Encoded protein: CASSQDLAANTGELFF.